One and the same sample provided the 16 T cell receptor beta chains below, sequenced in a study of blood T cell repertoires in COVID-19. Repertoires were generated with immunoSEQ multiplex PCR, while TCRdb's copy carries only in-frame clones and drops some. The sample lists 130,000 to 150,000 clones, around 85% occurring once. Sequences were obtained from PBMCs or T cells enriched from blood (not recorded which). The receptors originated from a woman aged 40 to 50 who had recovered from COVID-19.

The chain recombines TRBV4-1 with TRBJ2-2, with 8 positions matching TRBD1. The CDR3 is 15 residues long. Germline lookup yields CDR1 MGHRA and CDR2 YSYEKL. J was trimmed by 4 bases and V by 4 bases; bases with no gene match: 5. The CDR3 region has the DNA TGCGCCAGCAGCCCCGGACAGGGTAGCACCGGGGAGCTGTTTTTT. This encodes CASSPGQGSTGELFF.

The chain combines TRBV29-1 with TRBJ2-1; D may be TRBD2 (6 bases). Trimming removed 7 bases from V and 4 bases from J, with 14 bases in between. The CDR3 is 13 residues long. Per germline, CDR1 SQVTM and CDR2 ANQGSEA. The CDR3 DNA follows: TGCAGCGGGGACCACGGAGGGTACAATGAGCAGTTCTTC. Its protein is CSGDHGGYNEQFF.

The rearrangement joins TRBV4-1 to TRBJ1-5; D is ambiguous. The germline V gene has CDR1 MGHRA and CDR2 YSYEKL. This CDR3 is built from 14 residues. Trimming pared 6 bases from V and 0 bases from J, leaving 9 bases between. CDR3 region: CASSRENSNQPQHF. CDR3 sequence (DNA): TGCGCCAGCAGTAGGGAGAATAGCAATCAGCCCCAGCATTTT.

V and J are TRBV19 and TRBJ2-7; TRBD1 matches at 10 bases. V dropped 5 bases and J dropped 4; count of bases not matched to a gene: 8. The CDR3 runs to 15 residues. Germline CDR1 LNHDA, CDR2 SQIVND (reference sequence). CDR3 loop: CASSASGQGRYEQYF. In DNA form, the CDR3 reads TGTGCCAGTAGTGCCTCGGGACAGGGGAGGTACGAGCAGTACTTC. The complete variable domain, with remaining parts taken from reference TRBV19 and TRBJ2-7, reads DGGITQSPKYLFRKEGQNVTLSCEQNLNHDAMYWYRQDPGQGLRLIYYSQIVNDFQKGDIAEGYSVSREKKESFPLTVTSAQKNPTAFYLCASSASGQGRYEQYFGPGTRLTVT.

The rearrangement links TRBV27 to TRBJ1-2; possibly TRBD1 for D (6 bases). Deletions cut 7 bases from V and 4 bases from J, with 10 bases between. The CDR3 covers 12 residues. Germline CDR1 and CDR2: MNHEY and SMNVEV (reference sequence). The CDR3 protein is CASKSRGYGYTF. CDR3 nucleotide sequence: TGTGCCAGCAAAAGCAGGGGCTATGGCTACACCTTC.

The chain couples TRBV19 to TRBJ1-1; the match to TRBD1 covers 8 bases. This CDR3 region has 15 residues. V shed 8 bases and J 1 base; nucleotides not matched to a gene: 9. Per germline, CDR1 LNHDA and CDR2 SQIVND (reference sequence). Written as DNA, the CDR3 is TGTGCCAGTTCGATCGACAGGGGACAGAACACTGAAGCTTTCTTT. Residues: CASSIDRGQNTEAFF.

The gene calls are TRBV30 and TRBJ1-5; D is ambiguous. Trimming left V 0 bases short and J 2 bases short, with 5 bases between. In germline, CDR1 is GTSNPN, CDR2 SVGIG (reference sequence). The CDR3 runs 13 residues. CDR3 loop: CAWSVEGNQPQHF. The CDR3 DNA is TGTGCCTGGAGTGTCGAGGGCAATCAGCCCCAGCATTTT. Based on the CDR3 plus reference TRBV30 and TRBJ1-5, the full variable domain is SQTIHQWPATLVQPVGSPLSLECTVEGTSNPNLYWYRQAAGRGLQLLFYSVGIGQISSEVPQNLSASRPQDRQFILSSKKLLLSDSGFYLCAWSVEGNQPQHFGDGTRLSIL.

This chain uses TRBV2 with TRBJ1-6; D not certain. Trimming shortened V by 3 bases and J by 8 bases, and 11 bases separated the two germline ends. The CDR3 extends over 14 amino acids. Germline loops: CDR1 SNHLY, CDR2 FYNNEI. The CDR3 protein is CASSEWGGDSPLHF. The CDR3 bases are TGTGCCAGCAGTGAGTGGGGAGGAGATTCACCCCTCCACTTT.

This rearrangement joins TRBV11-3 to TRBJ2-3; no firm D call. Germline CDR1 reads SGHNT; CDR2 reads YENEEA. The V and J ends lost 0 bases and 0 bases respectively, with 10 bases between them. CDR3 length equals 16 residues. In nucleotides, the CDR3 is TGTGCCAGCAGCTTAGATTACAGATCTAGCACAGATACGCAGTATTTT. It codes for CASSLDYRSSTDTQYF.

The chain links TRBV21-1 to TRBJ2-7; the table's TRBD1 call for D was not verified on the DNA. TRBV21-1 is a known pseudogene. The CDR3 has 16 residues. CDR3 coding DNA: TGTGCCAGCAGCAAAGCGCGCGATGACACCAACTACGAGCAGTACTTC. Amino acid sequence: CASSKARDDTNYEQYF.

The rearrangement joins TRBV14 to TRBJ1-1; the D gene is possibly TRBD1 (6 bases). Trimming pared 4 bases from V and 0 bases from J, leaving 9 bases between. Germline values: CDR1 SGHDN, CDR2 FVKESK. CDR3 length: 14 amino acids. CDR3 DNA: TGTGCCAGCAGCCCAGGGGACATGAACACTGAAGCTTTCTTT. It specifies CASSPGDMNTEAFF.

This sequence joins TRBV4-2 and TRBJ2-7; 9 bases are a match to TRBD2. CDR3 length: 16 residues. With V trimmed by 0 bases and J by 0 bases, 3 bases remained unmatched. Germline-derived CDR1 and CDR2 are LGHNA and YNFKEQ. CDR3 nucleotide sequence: TGTGCCAGCAGCCAAGAAGCGGGAGGTTCCTCCTACGAGCAGTACTTC. Encoded protein: CASSQEAGGSSYEQYF.

J is TRBJ2-6 and V is TRBV4-2; D perhaps matches TRBD2 (5 bases). The CDR3 runs 15 residues. CDR1 and CDR2 from the germline V gene are LGHNA and YNFKEQ. The V and J ends lost 2 bases and 10 bases respectively, with 15 bases between them. CDR3 nucleotide sequence: TGTGCCAGCAGCCAACCCCTGAGGGCAGAGAACGTCCTGACTTTC. Translation: CASSQPLRAENVLTF.

The chain combines TRBV6-1 with TRBJ1-5; D call uncertain. Germline-derived CDR1 and CDR2 are MNHNS and SASEGT. The germline V and J ends were trimmed by 0 bases and 7 bases, with 10 bases remaining between them. This CDR3 region has 14 residues. CDR3 loop: CASSEAHGPQPQHF. Written as DNA, the CDR3 is TGTGCCAGCAGTGAAGCTCACGGTCCCCAGCCCCAGCATTTT.

The chain recombines TRBV7-6 with TRBJ1-4; D perhaps matches TRBD1 (6 bases). Germline values: CDR1 SGHVS, CDR2 FNYEAQ. The CDR3 has 14 amino acids. V lost 0 bases and J 7 bases, leaving 9 bases between the germline ends. CDR3: CASSLAQGSEKLFF. The CDR3, as DNA: TGTGCCAGCAGCTTAGCACAGGGAAGTGAAAAACTGTTTTTT.

The chain recombines TRBV5-1 with TRBJ1-1; TRBD1 matches 11 bases. In germline, CDR1 is SGHRS, CDR2 YFSETQ. The V gene end was trimmed by 4 bases and the J gene end by 6 bases; junction bases not matched to a gene: 5. The CDR3 totals 14 residues. This CDR3 reads CASSRGQGVPEAFF. The CDR3 nucleotides are TGCGCCAGCAGCCGGGGACAGGGGGTGCCTGAAGCTTTCTTT.